The 19 T cell receptor beta chains below come from one sample, sequenced in a study of regulatory T cells in long-lasting Graves disease. Time point given: persistent/refractory GD, antithyroid drugs over 5 years with positive TRAb. After RNA was extracted from PBMCs, the TCR library was made from it. HTBI primers from iRepertoire and Arm-PCR of CDR3 regions yielded the TCR beta libraries. MiXCR, applied by TCRdb to the multiplex PCR reads, yields one record per CDR3 protein. The repertoire holds some 450,000 distinct CDR3 sequences, with 23% as singletons. Sequences were derived from peripheral blood mononuclear cells (PBMCs), sampled when the disease was refractory, from a patient treated with antithyroid drugs. The receptor set was obtained from a female donor with Graves disease.

In this sample, this clonotype turned up a few times. This rearrangement joins TRBV29-1 to TRBJ1-1; 9 bases map to TRBD1. V lost 6 bases and J lost 0; bases outside the gene matches: 8. Looked up from germline, CDR1 is SQVTM and CDR2 is ANQGSEA. The CDR3 runs 15 residues. In DNA, the CDR3 is TGCAGCGTGGGAGCAGGACAGGGGATGAACACTGAAGCTTTCTTT. Translated: CSVGAGQGMNTEAFF.

This clonotype was counted between two and nine times. The chain carries TRBV10-3 and TRBJ1-1; TRBD1 is a possible D gene (5 bases). The V gene's germline CDR1 is ENHRY and CDR2 SYGVKD. Trimming removed 0 bases from V and 12 bases from J, with 20 bases in between. The CDR3 extends over 15 amino acids. CDR3 bases: TGTGCCATCAGTGAGTCAAACCCCGCGACAGAAAAGACTTTCTTT. It yields the protein CAISESNPATEKTFF.

There are a few counts of this clonotype. J is TRBJ1-3 and V is TRBV5-6; 7 bases are a match to TRBD1. The germline CDR1 and CDR2 sequences are SGHDT and YYEEEE. The CDR3 is 15 amino acids. V was clipped by 3 bases and J by 1 base; unmatched bases: 4. The CDR3 DNA reads TGTGCCAGCAGCTCGACAGGGTGGTCTGGAAACACCATATATTTT. This codes for CASSSTGWSGNTIYF. The full variable domain, with the rest looked up from reference TRBV5-6 and TRBJ1-3, is DAGVTQSPTHLIKTRGQQVTLRCSPKSGHDTVSWYQQALGQGPQFIFQYYEEEERQRGNFPDRFSGHQFPNYSSELNVNALLLGDSALYLCASSSTGWSGNTIYFGEGSWLTVV.

CDR3 coding DNA: TGTGCCAGCAGCCCCTTTAGGGTAAACACTGAAGCTTTCTTT. Protein: CASSPFRVNTEAFF. The chain has TRBV3-1 and TRBJ1-1; no clear D. The ends were cut back, 4 bases at V and 2 bases at J, with 11 bases in the middle. The CDR3 extends over 14 amino acids. From germline, CDR1 is LGHDT and CDR2 YNNKEL (reference sequence).

The chain is built from TRBV2 and TRBJ2-1; TRBD2 agrees at 8 bases. V shed 7 bases, J shed 10 bases, and the junction held 0 bases outside the gene matches. The CDR3 is 10 amino acids. The germline gives CDR1 SNHLY, CDR2 FYNNEI. The CDR3 nucleotides are TGTGCCAGCAAGCGGGAGGAGCAGTTCTTC. Translating it yields CASKREEQFF. The variable domain in full, completed from reference TRBV2 and TRBJ2-1, reads EPEVTQTPSHQVTQMGQEVILRCVPISNHLYFYWYRQILGQKVEFLVSFYNNEISEKSEIFDDQFSVERPDGSNFTLKIRSTKLEDSAMYFCASKREEQFFGPGTRLTVL.

This clonotype was seen only a few times. The V gene is TRBV3-1, the J gene TRBJ2-7; D gene unclear. The CDR3 spans 13 residues. Germline V gives CDR1 LGHDT, CDR2 YNNKEL (reference sequence). V was clipped by 3 bases and J by 6 bases, with 12 bases between them. CDR3 protein: CASSQMIVGEQYF. As DNA, the CDR3 is TGTGCCAGCAGCCAGATGATCGTAGGCGAGCAGTACTTC.

The sample holds many counts of this clonotype. The CDR3: CASIRDRGRNTEAFF. CDR3 sequence (DNA): TGTGCCAGCATTCGAGACAGGGGGCGAAACACTGAAGCTTTCTTT. The chain joins TRBV2 to TRBJ1-1, with TRBD1 identical over 10 bases. The germline V gene encodes CDR1 SNHLY and CDR2 FYNNEI. With V trimmed by 7 bases and J by 2 bases, 7 bases remained unmatched. CDR3 size: 15 residues.

This clonotype was observed a few times. This chain links TRBV5-1 with TRBJ2-2, with 10 bases fitting TRBD2. This CDR3 contains 16 residues. V was clipped by 4 bases and J by 0 bases; unmatched bases: 3. In germline, CDR1 is SGHRS, CDR2 YFSETQ. CDR3 sequence reads: CASSRTSGANTGELFF. CDR3 sequence (DNA): TGCGCCAGCAGCAGGACTAGCGGAGCGAACACCGGGGAGCTGTTTTTT. Looking up the rest from reference TRBV5-1 and TRBJ2-2 gives the full variable domain: KAGVTQTPRYLIKTRGQQVTLSCSPISGHRSVSWYQQTPGQGLQFLFEYFSETQRNKGNFPGRFSGRQFSNSRSEMNVSTLELGDSALYLCASSRTSGANTGELFFGEGSRLTVL.

V is TRBV19 and J is TRBJ1-2; D remains ambiguous. The CDR3 runs 14 residues. Trimming took 5 bases from V and 2 from J, leaving 12 bases between them. The germline V gene encodes CDR1 LNHDA and CDR2 SQIVND (reference sequence). The CDR3 sequence: CASSAMWPNYGYTF. The CDR3 DNA follows: TGTGCCAGTAGTGCTATGTGGCCGAACTATGGCTACACCTTC. Full variable domain (remainder filled in from reference TRBV19 and TRBJ1-2): DGGITQSPKYLFRKEGQNVTLSCEQNLNHDAMYWYRQDPGQGLRLIYYSQIVNDFQKGDIAEGYSVSREKKESFPLTVTSAQKNPTAFYLCASSAMWPNYGYTFGSGTRLTVV.

This clonotype came up once. The J gene is TRBJ1-2, the V gene TRBV5-4; possible D gene TRBD1, 6 bases. CDR1 and CDR2 from the germline V gene are SGHNT and YYREEE (reference sequence). Trimming left V 1 base short and J 4 bases short, with 14 bases between. The CDR3 has 15 residues. CDR3 DNA sequence: TGTGCCAGCAGCTTGCAATCAGGGGTTATCTATGGCTACACCTTC. Amino acid sequence: CASSLQSGVIYGYTF.

In regard to this clonotype: A read error is possible here, since a much larger clone lies one base away. CDR3: CASTPGTNYVQYF. In DNA form, the CDR3 reads TGTGCCAGCACTCCCGGGACTAACTACGTGCAGTACTTC. The chain has TRBV28 and TRBJ2-7, with 7 nucleotides matching TRBD2. Germline CDR1 and CDR2: MDHEN and SYDVKM. CDR3 length equals 13 residues.

This rearrangement joins TRBV6-1 to TRBJ1-5, with a possible D match to TRBD1 (5 bases). The V and J ends lost 5 bases and 5 bases respectively, with 34 bases between them. Germline lookup yields CDR1 MNHNS and CDR2 SASEGT. The CDR3 runs 21 residues. For the CDR3, the DNA is TGTGCCAGCAGTAGGCTCCCTCATCGTCCTTGGGGGTCAGGGAGCGATCAGCCCCAGCATTTT. This sequence encodes CASSRLPHRPWGSGSDQPQHF.

This clonotype occurred many times. This sequence joins TRBV7-2 and TRBJ2-5; tentative D call: TRBD2 (6 bases). V shed 1 base and J shed 2 bases, with 14 bases lying between them. The germline gives CDR1 SGHTA, CDR2 FQGNSA. This CDR3 has 16 residues. The CDR3 reads CASSLVFGRRQETQYF. CDR3 DNA: TGTGCCAGCAGCTTAGTTTTCGGGAGACGACAAGAGACCCAGTACTTC. Complete variable domain (other parts from reference TRBV7-2 and TRBJ2-5): GAGVSQSPSNKVTEKGKDVELRCDPISGHTALYWYRQSLGQGLEFLIYFQGNSAPDKSGLPSDRFSAERTGGSVSTLTIQRTQQEDSAVYLCASSLVFGRRQETQYFGPGTRLLVL.

This chain uses TRBV28 with TRBJ2-3, with a possible D match to TRBD2 (7 bases). Germline V gene lookup returns CDR1 MDHEN and CDR2 SYDVKM. V dropped 6 bases and J dropped 2 bases, with 9 bases sitting between them. CDR3 length: 13 residues. The CDR3 DNA follows: TGTGCCAGCAGGGGGGGGCACACAGATACGCAGTATTTT. Translating it yields CASRGGHTDTQYF.

Note on this clonotype: This may stem from a read error, because a much larger clone lies one nucleotide away. The chain joins TRBV20-1 to TRBJ1-4, with D hard to call. The V gene lost 5 bases and the J gene lost 7 bases, with 11 bases spanning the gap. The CDR3 is 12 amino acids. Germline-derived CDR1 and CDR2 are DFQATT and SNEGSKA (reference sequence). In DNA form, the CDR3 reads TGCAGTGCTGCCATTCTTCGTGAAAAACTGTTTTTT. This codes for CSAAILREKLFF.

This clonotype showed up just a few times. The chain employs TRBV14 and TRBJ1-2, with 10 bases lining up with TRBD1. CDR3 length: 14 residues. Germline loops: CDR1 SGHDN, CDR2 FVKESK. J gave up 4 bases and V 5 bases, and 4 bases lay outside the gene matches. CDR3 protein: CASSRDRGGYGYTF. The CDR3 DNA follows: TGTGCCAGCAGCAGGGACAGGGGAGGCTATGGCTACACCTTC.

In its sample, this clonotype was seen a few times. This chain connects TRBV7-3 to TRBJ2-2; TRBD2 matches at 8 bases. In germline, CDR1 is SGHTA, CDR2 FQGTGA. V lost 0 bases, J lost 7 bases, and 4 bases stayed unmatched. The CDR3 contains 15 residues. The CDR3 DNA reads as TGTGCCAGCAGCTTAACGAGCGGGAGTGTCGGGGAGCTGTTTTTT. This translates into CASSLTSGSVGELFF.

This chain links TRBV20-1 with TRBJ2-7; perhaps TRBD2 as D (6 bases). Between the trimmed V and J ends, which lost 1 base and 3 bases, there was a span of 13 bases. CDR3 size: 14 residues. Germline CDR1 and CDR2: DFQATT and SNEGSKA (reference sequence). This CDR3 is CSARGAGQNYEQYF. The CDR3 DNA is TGCAGTGCTAGAGGGGCGGGGCAGAACTACGAGCAGTACTTC.

This chain links TRBV20-1 with TRBJ2-5; D perhaps matches TRBD1 (5 bases). With 1 base removed from V and 5 bases from J, the gap between germline ends came to 17 bases. Looked up from germline, CDR1 is DFQATT and CDR2 is SNEGSKA (reference sequence). CDR3 length equals 15 residues. This chain's CDR3 is CSARGARGKAETQYF. For the CDR3, the DNA is TGCAGTGCTAGAGGTGCAAGGGGAAAAGCGGAGACCCAGTACTTC.